These 7 T cell receptor beta chains came from one sample sequenced in a study of breast tumors, draining lymph nodes, adjacent tissues. Each CDR3 protein gets one entry after TCRdb re-called the multiplex PCR reads with MiXCR. There are some 150,000 distinct CDR3 sequences in the sample; about 34% occur only once, and 3.8% lies in the top ten. The lymph nodes were axillary draining lymph nodes from breast cancer patients. Sample: axillary lymph node tissue. These receptors were obtained from a female donor with breast cancer. Some clones in this sample may be carry-over from other donors' samples.

Concerning this clonotype: A much larger clonotype is one base distant, so this may be a read error. The chain combines TRBV13 with TRBJ2-7, with D possibly being TRBD2 (5 bases). The germline V gene has CDR1 PRHDT and CDR2 FYEKMQ (reference sequence). The CDR3 has 14 residues. The CDR3 coding sequence is TGTGCCGGCAGCTGGCCTTCGGGGAGCCACGAGCAGTACTTC. This encodes CAGSWPSGSHEQYF.

This clonotype has at least ten counts. V gene TRBV12-3 or TRBV12-4 combines with J gene TRBJ1-2; D remains ambiguous. Trimming took 4 bases from V and 3 from J, leaving 3 bases between them. This CDR3 comprises 11 residues. The CDR3 region has the DNA TGTGCCAGCAGTTCCTACTATGGCTACACCTTC. Translating it yields CASSSYYGYTF.

This clonotype came up many times. The rearrangement links TRBV5-1 to TRBJ2-6; D perhaps matches TRBD2 (7 bases). In germline, CDR1 is SGHRS, CDR2 YFSETQ. Trimming pared 9 bases from V and 2 bases from J, leaving 18 bases between. The CDR3 runs 16 residues. The CDR3 DNA reads as TGCGCCACCCGTTCATTGGGGGGGCCTGGGGCCAACGTCCTGACTTTC. The encoded protein is CATRSLGGPGANVLTF. Full variable domain (remainder filled in from reference TRBV5-1 and TRBJ2-6): KAGVTQTPRYLIKTRGQQVTLSCSPISGHRSVSWYQQTPGQGLQFLFEYFSETQRNKGNFPGRFSGRQFSNSRSEMNVSTLELGDSALYLCATRSLGGPGANVLTFGAGSRLTVL.

This clonotype was counted ten times or more. The chain recombines TRBV6-5 with TRBJ1-6; D gene unclear. This CDR3 contains 14 residues. The ends were cut back, 0 bases at V and 11 bases at J, with 11 bases in the middle. From germline, CDR1 is MNHEY and CDR2 SVGAGI. The CDR3 region has the DNA TGTGCCAGCAGTTACTCGATGTGGGTACCACCCCTCCACTTT. Protein: CASSYSMWVPPLHF.

Ten or more counts support this clonotype. This CDR3 reads CASSSRTSGANTGELFF. CDR3 nucleotide sequence: TGTGCCAGCAGCTCGAGGACTAGCGGGGCGAACACCGGGGAGCTGTTTTTT. The gene calls are TRBV7-6 and TRBJ2-2, with 12 bases lining up with TRBD2. The germline CDR1 and CDR2 sequences are SGHVS and FNYEAQ. CDR3 length: 17 residues. Trimming took 4 bases from V and 0 from J; bases not matched to a gene: 3.

This clonotype was detected ten times or more. V and J are TRBV28 and TRBJ2-2, with 12 bases fitting TRBD2. Germline V gene lookup returns CDR1 MDHEN and CDR2 SYDVKM. CDR3 length equals 15 residues. The J segment lost 6 bases and the V segment lost 6 bases, leaving 5 bases of the junction unmatched. CDR3 sequence (DNA): TGTGCCAGCAGAGCGACTAGCGGGAGATCCGGGGAGCTGTTTTTT. It encodes CASRATSGRSGELFF.

This clonotype was picked up many times. The chain has TRBV19 and TRBJ1-4, with a possible D match to TRBD1 (6 bases). The germline V and J ends were trimmed by 0 bases and 4 bases, with 12 bases remaining between them. Looked up from germline, CDR1 is LNHDA and CDR2 is SQIVND (reference sequence). The length of the CDR3 is 16 residues. The CDR3 nucleotides read TGTGCCAGTAGTATAGATCAGGGGAGCCATAATGAAAAACTGTTTTTT. The encoded protein is CASSIDQGSHNEKLFF. The full variable domain, in which reference TRBV19 and TRBJ1-4 provide the parts outside the CDR3, is DGGITQSPKYLFRKEGQNVTLSCEQNLNHDAMYWYRQDPGQGLRLIYYSQIVNDFQKGDIAEGYSVSREKKESFPLTVTSAQKNPTAFYLCASSIDQGSHNEKLFFGSGTQLSVL.